Listed here are 31 T cell receptor beta chains from one sample, sequenced in a study of blood T cell repertoires in COVID-19 (dated by TCRdb to 2018 to 2021). The library was generated by the immunoSEQ multiplex PCR assay. This immuneACCESS table, as held by TCRdb, lists in-frame sequences with V and J called but not all clones. Of the missing ones, under half trace to an unresolved V gene in checked studies; the others have no known cause. The sample contains 100,000 to 120,000 clones, approximately 90% of them found a single time. Jointly, the top ten make up more than 4% of the sample. The sample comprised peripheral blood. Every receptor here comes from a human donor in a cohort sampled during active COVID-19.

The rearrangement links TRBV9 to TRBJ1-3; no reliable D call. Germline CDR1 and CDR2: SGDLS and YYNGEE. Deletions cut 0 bases from V and 0 bases from J, with 10 bases between. The CDR3 is made up of 16 amino acids. The CDR3 spells CASSVGGLDSGNTIYF. The DNA of the CDR3 is TGTGCCAGCAGCGTAGGAGGCCTTGACTCTGGAAACACCATATATTTT.

In its sample, this clone was seen once. The CDR3: CATNPQGAPREAFF. The CDR3 DNA follows: TGTGCCACCAACCCGCAGGGGGCCCCCCGGGAAGCTTTCTTT. The chain recombines TRBV19 with TRBJ1-1; 8 bases map to TRBD1. Germline CDR1 reads LNHDA; CDR2 reads SQIVND (reference sequence). The CDR3 has 14 amino acids. V was clipped by 10 bases and J by 8 bases; unmatched bases: 15.

The chain links TRBV11-2 to TRBJ1-1; D possibly corresponds to TRBD1 (6 bases). V was shortened by 0 bases and J by 2 bases, with 10 bases between the two germline ends. The CDR3 runs to 15 residues. Germline-derived CDR1 and CDR2 are SGHAT and FQNNGV. The CDR3 coding sequence is TGTGCCAGCAGCTTAGAACCGGGACAAAACACTGAAGCTTTCTTT. Translated: CASSLEPGQNTEAFF. The full variable domain, in which reference TRBV11-2 and TRBJ1-1 provide the parts outside the CDR3, is EAGVAQSPRYKIIEKRQSVAFWCNPISGHATLYWYQQILGQGPKLLIQFQNNGVVDDSQLPKDRFSAERLKGVDSTLKIQPAKLEDSAVYLCASSLEPGQNTEAFFGQGTRLTVV.

Written as DNA, the CDR3 is TGCGCCAGCAGTGAAGGTTGGCCGGGACTAGCGAATGAGCAGTTCTTC. It codes for CASSEGWPGLANEQFF. The chain joins TRBV10-1 to TRBJ2-1, with 10 bases lining up with TRBD2. The CDR3 runs 16 residues. From germline, CDR1 is WNHNN and CDR2 SYGVQD (reference sequence). Germline trimming cut 3 bases from V and 7 bases from J; bases unmatched to any gene: 9.

The chain links TRBV21-1 to TRBJ2-3; TRBD1 is taken as the D call from the table, unchecked against the DNA. TRBV21-1 is a pseudogene locus. The CDR3 loop spans 14 amino acids. The CDR3 loop is CLPNGGRAGDTQYF. The CDR3 DNA sequence: TGTCTCCCTAATGGGGGCAGGGCAGGGGATACGCAGTATTTT.

DNA of the CDR3: TGTGCCAGCATGGAGCGGGGCTACAATGAGCAGTTCTTC. Translation gives CASMERGYNEQFF. The chain is built from TRBV27 and TRBJ2-1; 7 bases are a match to TRBD2. The CDR3 covers 13 residues. In germline, CDR1 is MNHEY, CDR2 SMNVEV (reference sequence). V trimming: 7 bases; J trimming: 3 bases; junction bases outside the gene matches: 3.

This chain uses TRBV27 with TRBJ2-2; a weak D match, TRBD1 (6 bases). CDR1 and CDR2 (germline): MNHEY, SMNVEV (reference sequence). Trimming took off 6 bases at V and 6 bases at J, with 14 bases between the two ends. The CDR3 is made up of 14 amino acids. The CDR3 coding sequence is TGTGCCAGCAGCTTACTCAGGGGACCCGGGGAGCTGTTTTTT. Translated: CASSLLRGPGELFF.

This chain uses TRBV5-1 with TRBJ2-5, with a tentative D call TRBD1 (6 bases). V was shortened by 7 bases and J by 1 base, with 17 bases between the two germline ends. The CDR3 spans 15 residues. Germline loops: CDR1 SGHRS, CDR2 YFSETQ. DNA for the CDR3: TGCGCCAGCGGGGAGAATGGGGGCATCCAAGAGACCCAGTACTTC. Its translation: CASGENGGIQETQYF.

The chain has TRBV27 and TRBJ1-2; no clear D. The ends were cut back, 8 bases at V and 0 bases at J, with 13 bases in the middle. Per germline, CDR1 MNHEY and CDR2 SMNVEV (reference sequence). The CDR3 loop spans 14 amino acids. CDR3 sequence (DNA): TGTGCCAGCGGGTTTGGAGCAGCTAACTATGGCTACACCTTC. Its protein product is CASGFGAANYGYTF.

The chain carries TRBV5-5 and TRBJ2-1; 12 nucleotides align to TRBD1. Trimming removed 5 bases from V and 8 bases from J; junction bases left unmatched: 11. The germline V gene encodes CDR1 SGHKS and CDR2 YYEKEE (reference sequence). The CDR3 totals 16 residues. CDR3 in DNA: TGTGCCAGCAGATGGAGACCGGGACAGGGGGCCGATGAGCAGTTCTTC. Its translation is CASRWRPGQGADEQFF.

The V gene is TRBV3-1 (or the pseudogene TRBV3-2), the J gene TRBJ1-1, with TRBD1 matching over 8 bases. CDR1 LGHDT and CDR2 YNNKEL come from the germline V gene (reference sequence). This CDR3 contains 15 residues. The V gene end was trimmed by 1 base and the J gene end by 4 bases; junction bases not matched to a gene: 5. The CDR3 sequence is CASSQVFRGPTEAFF. Here the CDR3 DNA reads TGTGCCAGCAGCCAAGTCTTCAGGGGGCCCACTGAAGCTTTCTTT.

The sample holds one count of this clone. The chain links TRBV6-2 or TRBV6-3 to TRBJ1-5, with a possible D match to TRBD1 (6 bases). Trimming took off 2 bases at V and 9 bases at J, with 17 bases between the two ends. The CDR3 length is 15 residues. Germline values: CDR1 MNHEY, CDR2 SVGEGT. CDR3 loop: CASSYTRGLGAPQHF. In DNA, the CDR3 is TGTGCCAGCAGTTACACTCGTGGTTTGGGGGCGCCCCAGCATTTT.

The chain employs TRBV6-5 and TRBJ2-7; D is unresolved. Per germline, CDR1 MNHEY and CDR2 SVGAGI. CDR3 size: 14 residues. V was pared by 9 bases and J by 0 bases, with 15 bases between. This chain's CDR3 is CARYDVDISYEQYF. In nucleotides, the CDR3 is TGTGCCAGATACGACGTAGACATCTCCTACGAGCAGTACTTC.

The gene calls are TRBV6-5 and TRBJ2-1; 11 positions match TRBD2. Germline lookup yields CDR1 MNHEY and CDR2 SVGAGI. V trimming: 6 bases; J trimming: 8 bases; junction bases outside the gene matches: 6. There are 14 residues in the CDR3. Written as DNA, the CDR3 is TGTGCCAGCAGGCTAGCGGGAGGTGTTGATGAGCAGTTCTTC. Its translation: CASRLAGGVDEQFF.

The chain joins TRBV5-1 to TRBJ1-2; D may be TRBD1 (5 bases). Germline CDR1 reads SGHRS; CDR2 reads YFSETQ. With 3 bases removed from V and 2 bases from J, the gap between germline ends came to 29 bases. The CDR3 covers 20 residues. The CDR3 region has the DNA TGCGCCAGCAGCTCTCCCGGCCCCCAGGGAGGGGACTCAGGCAACTATGGCTACACCTTC. Its translation: CASSSPGPQGGDSGNYGYTF.

This chain joins TRBV7-9 and TRBJ1-4; TRBD1 might be the D (5 bases). Trimming removed 6 bases from V and 10 bases from J, with 18 bases in between. The CDR3 is 14 residues long. Germline V gene lookup returns CDR1 SEHNR and CDR2 FQNEAQ (reference sequence). The CDR3 DNA reads TGTGCCAGCAGACCGACAGCCGCTTCGTCAAAACTGTTTTTT. Amino acid sequence: CASRPTAASSKLFF.

V is TRBV7-9 and J is TRBJ1-5; D is perhaps TRBD1 (5 bases). Per the germline V gene, CDR1 is SEHNR and CDR2 is FQNEAQ (reference sequence). CDR3 length equals 14 residues. The V end lost 2 bases, the J end lost 4 bases, and 9 bases lay between the germline ends. The CDR3 is CASSLTGPNQPQHF. The CDR3 DNA is TGTGCCAGCAGCTTAACAGGACCGAATCAGCCCCAGCATTTT.

The rearrangement links TRBV18 to TRBJ2-7; 12 nucleotides align to TRBD1. J lost 2 bases, V lost 5 bases, and 4 bases had no gene match. Looked up from germline, CDR1 is KGHSH and CDR2 is LQKENI. This CDR3 comprises 15 residues. The CDR3 bases are TGTGCCAGCTCATCGGGACAGGGGGCAGCCTACGAGCAGTACTTC. It specifies CASSSGQGAAYEQYF.

The CDR3 reads CASSLAHGDTQYF. Written as DNA, the CDR3 is TGCGCCAGCAGCTTGGCGCACGGAGATACGCAGTATTTT. The chain recombines TRBV5-1 with TRBJ2-3; D unresolved. Trimming removed 0 bases at V and 5 bases at J, with 7 bases between. CDR3 length: 13 residues. CDR1 and CDR2 (germline): SGHRS, YFSETQ.

This chain joins TRBV5-1 and TRBJ2-1; D may be TRBD2 (6 bases). Germline-derived CDR1 and CDR2 are SGHRS and YFSETQ. This CDR3 has 15 amino acids. Trimming removed 1 base at V and 8 bases at J, with 16 bases between. The DNA for the CDR3 is TGCGCCAGCAGCTTGTGGACGGGAGTTAGGTATGAGCAGTTCTTC. It specifies CASSLWTGVRYEQFF.

The chain combines TRBV5-6 with TRBJ2-3; the match to TRBD1 covers 7 bases. The germline V gene encodes CDR1 SGHDT and CDR2 YYEEEE. The V segment lost 1 base and the J segment 0 bases; nucleotides outside the gene matches: 2. This CDR3 contains 15 residues. CDR3 in DNA: TGTGCCAGCAGCTTGACGGGACAGAGCACAGATACGCAGTATTTT. Amino acid sequence: CASSLTGQSTDTQYF.

This clone has a single count. The chain uses TRBV24-1 and TRBJ2-5, with 10 bases aligning to TRBD2. The germline gives CDR1 KGHDR, CDR2 SFDVKD. The junction had 3 bases not matched to a gene; V was cut back by 2 bases and J by 1 base. The CDR3 has 16 residues. The CDR3 region is CATSDSSGGLQETQYF. The CDR3 nucleotides read TGTGCCACCAGTGATTCTAGCGGGGGACTCCAAGAGACCCAGTACTTC.

The chain is built from TRBV5-1 and TRBJ1-1; possible D gene TRBD1, 6 bases. The CDR3 extends over 14 amino acids. Germline CDR1 reads SGHRS; CDR2 reads YFSETQ. Trimming stripped 5 bases from V and 2 bases from J, with 13 bases between. CDR3 nucleotide sequence: TGCGCCAGCAGAACCCGACAGGCTAACACTGAAGCTTTCTTT. This codes for CASRTRQANTEAFF.

V gene TRBV28 combines with J gene TRBJ1-1; possibly TRBD1 for D (6 bases). This CDR3 has 15 residues. V lost 6 bases and J lost 1, with 15 bases in between. Per the germline V gene, CDR1 is MDHEN and CDR2 is SYDVKM. The CDR3 sequence is CASREPGQSNTEAFF. The CDR3 DNA follows: TGTGCCAGCAGAGAACCCGGACAGTCGAACACTGAAGCTTTCTTT.

The chain's CDR3 is CAAHAGTSGYNEQFF. The CDR3 nucleotides are TGTGCCGCGCACGCCGGGACTAGCGGGTACAATGAGCAGTTCTTC. V and J are TRBV30 and TRBJ2-1, with TRBD2 matching 12 bases. Germline CDR1 and CDR2: GTSNPN and SVGIG (reference sequence). The CDR3 contains 15 residues. V gave up 8 bases and J gave up 4 bases; unmatched junction bases: 9.

This chain connects TRBV21-1 to TRBJ2-2; the table names TRBD2, a call not compared with the DNA. TRBV21-1 has pseudogene status. This CDR3 spans 14 amino acids. This CDR3 is CASSKVGEIGELFF. The CDR3 nucleotides read TGTGCCAGCAGCAAAGTCGGGGAAATCGGGGAGCTGTTTTTT.

The chain couples TRBV6-5 to TRBJ2-1; 7 bases are a match to TRBD2. Germline V gives CDR1 MNHEY, CDR2 SVGAGI. V was clipped by 2 bases and J by 9 bases; unmatched bases: 1. The CDR3 is 12 residues long. CDR3 protein: CASSYRGVEQFF. The CDR3 nucleotides are TGTGCCAGCAGTTACCGGGGGGTTGAGCAGTTCTTC.

A single count supports this clone. This rearrangement joins TRBV7-3 to TRBJ1-3; TRBD1 is a possible D gene (5 bases). The CDR3 covers 13 residues. V lost 5 bases and J lost 4, with 9 bases in between. Germline CDR1 SGHTA, CDR2 FQGTGA. Written as DNA, the CDR3 is TGTGCCAGCAGCCCAGGGTCCGGAAACACCATATATTTT. Encoded protein: CASSPGSGNTIYF.

This clone has only a few counts. The chain recombines TRBV10-2 with TRBJ1-2; D might be TRBD1 (5 bases). V shed 7 bases and J shed 1 base, with 19 bases lying between them. This CDR3 is built from 16 residues. Germline V CDR1 and CDR2: WSHSY, SAAADI. CDR3 in amino acids: CASTSGDSVNNYGYTF. In DNA, the CDR3 is TGCGCCAGCACCTCCGGAGACAGCGTTAATAACTATGGCTACACCTTC.

This rearrangement joins TRBV5-6 to TRBJ2-7, with 8 positions matching TRBD1. Germline CDR1 and CDR2: SGHDT and YYEEEE. Germline trimming cut 4 bases from V and 2 bases from J; bases unmatched to any gene: 8. The CDR3 contains 15 residues. CDR3 sequence: CASSIGQGGTYEQYF. The CDR3 coding sequence is TGTGCCAGCAGCATCGGACAGGGTGGGACCTACGAGCAGTACTTC.

This rearrangement joins TRBV18 to TRBJ2-1; D gene unclear. The CDR3 spans 13 residues. V dropped 6 bases and J dropped 9 bases, with 15 bases sitting between them. Germline CDR1 and CDR2: KGHSH and LQKENI. The CDR3 loop reads CASSLAPSPEQFF. CDR3 bases: TGTGCCAGCTCCTTAGCTCCCTCGCCTGAGCAGTTCTTC.